Below are 3 T cell receptor beta chains sequenced from a single sample in a study of cytomegalovirus exposure and HLA in healthy donors. The PCR contained 60 Vbeta and 13 Jbeta primers. Profiling relied on immunoSEQ multiplex PCR, and the TCRdb table lists in-frame clones only, not all of them. The sample contains some 120,000 clones, over 60% of which appear only once. The specimen sequenced was PBMCs. The receptors come from a woman younger than 35 in good health and CMV-seropositive.

This chain links TRBV28 with TRBJ2-7; possibly TRBD1 for D (6 bases). In germline, CDR1 is MDHEN, CDR2 SYDVKM. V was shortened by 1 base and J by 2 bases, with 9 bases between the two germline ends. This CDR3 has 14 amino acids. This chain's CDR3 is CASSLSGHPYEQYF. In nucleotides, the CDR3 is TGTGCCAGCAGTTTATCGGGACACCCCTACGAGCAGTACTTC.

The V and J genes are TRBV14 and TRBJ2-5; 7 nucleotides match TRBD2. Germline V CDR1 and CDR2: SGHDN, FVKESK. The CDR3 length is 15 residues. The junction had 16 bases not matched to a gene; V was cut back by 10 bases and J by 5 bases. For the CDR3, the DNA is TGTGCCACCCAGAGCATAGCGGGTCAACAGGAGACCCAGTACTTC. Amino acids: CATQSIAGQQETQYF.

The V gene is TRBV15, the J gene TRBJ1-1; TRBD1 matches at 8 bases. V dropped 10 bases and J dropped 2; count of bases not matched to a gene: 6. Germline-derived CDR1 and CDR2 are LNHNV and YYDKDF (reference sequence). The CDR3 is made up of 13 amino acids. Here the CDR3 DNA reads TGTGCCATACGCAGGGGGCGAAACACTGAAGCTTTCTTT. Its protein is CAIRRGRNTEAFF.